The clone carrying this T cell receptor beta chain was detected a few times. TCRdb recomputed calls from the RT-PCR reads with MiXCR, one row per CDR3 protein. There are roughly 710,000 distinct CDR3 sequences in the sample; around 15% occur only once, and 6.5% to 8% lies in the top ten. This record belongs to a study of response to subunit inactivated influenza vaccine. The CDR3 covers 16 residues. V was clipped by 4 bases and J by 2 bases; unmatched bases: 9. The sequence was collected from a man in his fifties who received an inactivated influenza vaccine. The sequencing used PBMCs from blood, collected around two weeks before vaccination. The chain couples TRBV12-3 or TRBV12-4 to TRBJ2-5; 8 nucleotides line up with TRBD1. CDR3 region: CASSSGQGGVQETQYF. As DNA, the CDR3 is TGTGCCAGCAGTTCAGGACAGGGTGGGGTTCAAGAGACCCAGTACTTC.